The sequence of this T cell receptor beta chain was determined in a study of blood T cell repertoires in COVID-19. Study information: Acute and convalescent COVID-19 samples came from the United States, Italy and Spain. Nucleic acid was either cDNA or gDNA, and it came from T cells, B-cell-depleted T cells, or PBMCs.

Per the original methods: Amplification from reference gene primers served as the basis for estimated nucleated cell counts. Assay: immunoSEQ multiplex PCR; the TCRdb copy retains only in-frame clones and omits some. Clone size and V and J calls were adopted from that table, with D and trimming inferred from the DNA. The data hold around 95,000 clones, with more than 65% observed a single time. The CDR3 is 16 amino acids. J was trimmed by 9 bases and V by 1 base; bases with no gene match: 9. Germline CDR1 reads LGHNA; CDR2 reads YSLEER. The chain combines TRBV4-3 with TRBJ1-6, with 7 bases fitting TRBD1. The sample taken for sequencing was peripheral blood. This TCR derives from a woman aged 65 to 85 with acute or convalescent COVID-19. The CDR3 region has the DNA TGCGCCAGCAGCCAAGCGCAGGGGGTGAGGGGTTCACCCCTCCACTTT. This translates into CASSQAQGVRGSPLHF.